This T cell receptor beta chain was found in a study of T cells in Graves' hyperthyroidism and ophthalmopathy. The CDR3 covers 14 residues. The V end was cut by 6 bases, the J end by 11 bases, with 22 bases between. Germline assignment: CDR1 SGHAT and CDR2 FQNNGV. Reasons for excluding patients were uncontrolled infection, other autoimmune disease, pregnancy or lactation. The table lists this clonotype with a count of one. TCR beta CDR3 sequences were amplified from RNA transcripts. When the TCR CDR3 underwent first-round RT-PCR, the HTBI primer set was used. A single record per CDR3 protein comes from TCRdb applying MiXCR to the multiplex PCR reads. This table holds roughly 400,000 distinct CDR3 sequences, 25% found once.

The sequenced material came from blood. The V call is TRBV11-2, the J call TRBJ1-1; the D is unclear. The clonotype originates from a man aged 45-60 years with Graves' hyperthyroidism. The CDR3: CASRMTRLGKKAFF. CDR3 in DNA: TGTGCCAGCAGGATGACCAGGTTGGGGAAGAAGGCTTTCTTT.